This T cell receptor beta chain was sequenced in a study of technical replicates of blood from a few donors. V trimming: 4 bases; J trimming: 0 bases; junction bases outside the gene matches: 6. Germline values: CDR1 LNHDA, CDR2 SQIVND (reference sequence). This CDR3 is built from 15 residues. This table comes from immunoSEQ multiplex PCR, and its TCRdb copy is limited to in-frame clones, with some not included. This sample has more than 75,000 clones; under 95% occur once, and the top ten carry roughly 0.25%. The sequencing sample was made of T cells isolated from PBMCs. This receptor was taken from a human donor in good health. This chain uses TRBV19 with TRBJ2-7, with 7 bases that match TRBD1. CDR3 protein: CASSNRDSPSYEQYF. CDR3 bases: TGTGCCAGTAGTAACCGGGACAGTCCCTCCTACGAGCAGTACTTC.